The 18 T cell receptor beta chains reported below all come from one sample, sequenced in a study of beta chain features in type 1 diabetes. The authors reverse transcribed all of the isolated RNA, so sequencing captured expressed TCRB transcripts. Clones were sequenced by immunoSEQ multiplex PCR, and TCRdb holds only the in-frame ones, with some missing. The sample carries approximately 400,000 clones, around 15% recorded once. The sample taken for sequencing was naive CD4+ T cells from blood. Every receptor here comes from a woman aged 18-30 years in good health.

This clone turned up a few times. This chain joins TRBV7-9 and TRBJ2-5; D is unresolved. Germline V gives CDR1 SEHNR, CDR2 FQNEAQ (reference sequence). V shed 4 bases and J shed 4 bases, with 7 bases lying between them. This CDR3 is 12 amino acids long. CDR3 residues: CASSSQVETQYF. The DNA for the CDR3 is TGTGCCAGCAGCTCTCAGGTAGAGACCCAGTACTTC.

This clone was seen more than once but under ten times. The genes are TRBV27 and TRBJ1-5; D is perhaps TRBD1 (5 bases). The V gene lost 0 bases and the J gene lost 7 bases, with 16 bases spanning the gap. This CDR3 is 16 amino acids long. CDR1 is MNHEY and CDR2 is SMNVEV in the germline V gene (reference sequence). The CDR3 nucleotides read TGTGCCAGCAGTTTATCGGTTGGGGCAGGGAGGCAGCCCCAGCATTTT. Encoded protein: CASSLSVGAGRQPQHF.

The chain is built from TRBV12-5 and TRBJ1-2; tentative D call: TRBD1 (5 bases). In germline, CDR1 is LGHNT, CDR2 FRNRAP. The CDR3 runs 14 residues. With 0 bases removed from V and 6 bases from J, the gap between germline ends came to 11 bases. CDR3 amino acids: CASGLVPGIDGYTF. CDR3 bases: TGTGCTAGTGGTTTGGTCCCAGGGATTGATGGCTACACCTTC.

This clone was seen only a few times. The chain has TRBV30 and TRBJ1-2, with D possibly TRBD1 on 6 matching bases. Trimming stripped 3 bases from V and 7 bases from J, with 15 bases between. The CDR3 is 13 amino acids. CDR1 and CDR2 from the germline V gene are GTSNPN and SVGIG (reference sequence). CDR3 DNA sequence: TGTGCCTGGAGAGAGACAGGTTCGGCTGGCTACACCTTC. This translates into CAWRETGSAGYTF.

This sequence joins TRBV28 and TRBJ1-2; the match to TRBD1 covers 9 bases. The trim removed 3 bases at V and 5 bases at J, leaving 7 bases unmatched. Germline CDR1 is MDHEN and CDR2 is SYDVKM. This CDR3 has 15 residues. Here the CDR3 reads CASSLSGTGRYGYTF. CDR3 sequence (DNA): TGTGCCAGCAGTTTGTCAGGGACAGGGAGATATGGCTACACCTTC.

The gene calls are TRBV9 and TRBJ2-1; weak D call: TRBD2 (6 bases). Trimming cost V 3 bases and J 3 bases, with 16 bases left between them. The CDR3 has 16 amino acids. Germline V gives CDR1 SGDLS, CDR2 YYNGEE. Written as DNA, the CDR3 is TGTGCCAGCAGCGGACAACCGGGACTGCACTACAATGAGCAGTTCTTC. Protein product: CASSGQPGLHYNEQFF.

This chain uses TRBV29-1 with TRBJ1-4, with a possible D match to TRBD1 (6 bases). Germline lookup yields CDR1 SQVTM and CDR2 ANQGSEA. The CDR3 length is 14 residues. V was pared by 6 bases and J by 8 bases, with 19 bases between. The CDR3 spells CSVAHRAKAEKLFF. CDR3 DNA: TGCAGCGTCGCTCACAGGGCGAAGGCAGAAAAACTGTTTTTT.

Only a few counts were recorded for this clone. This chain connects TRBV6-5 to TRBJ2-7; TRBD1 matches 7 bases. The CDR3 contains 13 residues. The V and J ends lost 6 bases and 4 bases, in that order; junction bases with no gene match: 6. The germline V gene encodes CDR1 MNHEY and CDR2 SVGAGI. CDR3 residues: CASSPGQIYEQYF. The CDR3 DNA reads TGTGCCAGCAGCCCGGGACAGATATACGAGCAGTACTTC.

The rearrangement uses TRBV15 and TRBJ1-4; unclear D gene. CDR3 length equals 15 residues. CDR1 LNHNV and CDR2 YYDKDF come from the germline V gene (reference sequence). The V end was cut by 2 bases, the J end by 0 bases, with 7 bases between. The CDR3 DNA follows: TGTGCCACCAGCAGATCCGACACAACTAATGAAAAACTGTTTTTT. As protein: CATSRSDTTNEKLFF. The whole variable domain, filled in from reference TRBV15 and TRBJ1-4, reads DAMVIQNPRYQVTQFGKPVTLSCSQTLNHNVMYWYQQKSSQAPKLLFHYYDKDFNNEADTPDNFQSRRPNTSFCFLDIRSPGLGDTAMYLCATSRSDTTNEKLFFGSGTQLSVL.

This chain connects TRBV18 to TRBJ1-2; D is undetermined. The CDR3 is 14 residues long. The germline gives CDR1 KGHSH, CDR2 LQKENI. Trimming stripped 3 bases from V and 2 bases from J, with 10 bases between. The CDR3 sequence is CASSPSRQNYGYTF. DNA for the CDR3: TGTGCCAGCTCACCTTCTAGGCAGAACTATGGCTACACCTTC. The whole variable domain, remainder taken from reference TRBV18 and TRBJ1-2, is NAGVMQNPRHLVRRRGQEARLRCSPMKGHSHVYWYRQLPEEGLKFMVYLQKENIIDESGMPKERFSAEFPKEGPSILRIQQVVRGDSAAYFCASSPSRQNYGYTFGSGTRLTVV.

The chain links TRBV15 to TRBJ2-7; possibly TRBD2 for D (5 bases). The germline V gene has CDR1 LNHNV and CDR2 YYDKDF (reference sequence). Trimming cost V 0 bases and J 6 bases, with 9 bases left between them. This CDR3 has 13 amino acids. CDR3 amino acids: CATSRDPDSEQYF. CDR3 nucleotide sequence: TGTGCCACCAGCAGAGATCCGGACTCCGAGCAGTACTTC.

V and J are TRBV7-8 and TRBJ1-5; D call uncertain. Germline V gene sequence: CDR1 SGHVS, CDR2 FQNEAQ. The CDR3 covers 16 residues. Trimming shortened V by 5 bases and J by 0 bases, and 14 bases separated the two germline ends. As DNA, the CDR3 is TGTGCCAGCAGCCTCGCGCGGGTATATAGCAATCAGCCCCAGCATTTT. This codes for CASSLARVYSNQPQHF.

This clone was detected only once. V and J are TRBV7-2 and TRBJ1-1; 12 bases line up with TRBD1. V was clipped by 11 bases and J by 4 bases; unmatched bases: 5. From germline, CDR1 is SGHTA and CDR2 FQGNSA. The CDR3 sequence is 13 residues long. For the CDR3, the DNA is TGTGCCGCGGGACAGGGGGCCATCACTGAAGCTTTCTTT. Translated, it gives CAAGQGAITEAFF.

Only a few counts were recorded for this clone. Germline and junction disagree at one end, which may indicate a read error. This chain connects TRBV29-1 to TRBJ2-3; D is perhaps TRBD1 (6 bases). Germline lookup yields CDR1 SQVTM and CDR2 ANQGSEA. CDR3 length: 10 residues. The CDR3: CSHSREGGVF. The CDR3 bases are TGCAGCCACTCTCGCGAAGGGGGAGTTTTT.

In this sample, this clone turned up a few times. The chain recombines TRBV30 with TRBJ2-7, with 7 nucleotides matching TRBD2. Looked up from germline, CDR1 is GTSNPN and CDR2 is SVGIG (reference sequence). J lost 1 base, V lost 2 bases, and 8 bases had no gene match. The CDR3 extends over 15 amino acids. CDR3 amino acids: CAWSIRGEGSYEQYF. The CDR3 nucleotides are TGTGCCTGGAGTATTCGCGGGGAGGGTTCCTACGAGCAGTACTTC.

The chain has TRBV15 and TRBJ2-1, with a possible D match to TRBD2 (6 bases). Trimming removed 3 bases from V and 5 bases from J, with 17 bases in between. This CDR3 is 16 amino acids long. Germline V gene data show CDR1 as LNHNV and CDR2 as YYDKDF (reference sequence). This CDR3 is CATSSALREINNEQFF. The CDR3 region has the DNA TGTGCCACCAGCAGCGCTTTACGGGAGATTAACAATGAGCAGTTCTTC.

This sequence joins TRBV28 and TRBJ2-7, with D possibly matching TRBD1 (6 bases). This CDR3 region has 12 residues. V was clipped by 5 bases and J by 6 bases, with 11 bases between them. In germline, CDR1 is MDHEN, CDR2 SYDVKM. The CDR3 DNA sequence: TGTGCCAGCAGTGCACAGGGTTCCGAGCAGTACTTC. Encoded protein: CASSAQGSEQYF. Based on the CDR3 plus reference TRBV28 and TRBJ2-7, the full variable domain is DVKVTQSSRYLVKRTGEKVFLECVQDMDHENMFWYRQDPGLGLRLIYFSYDVKMKEKGDIPEGYSVSREKKERFSLILESASTNQTSMYLCASSAQGSEQYFGPGTRLTVT.

This chain connects TRBV6-5 to TRBJ2-7, with 8 bases identical to TRBD1. Germline V CDR1 and CDR2: MNHEY, SVGAGI. V shed 5 bases and J 4 bases; nucleotides not matched to a gene: 7. This CDR3 is 14 amino acids long. The CDR3 DNA reads TGTGCCAGCAGTACGGAAAGGACAGGGTACGAGCAGTACTTC. Protein: CASSTERTGYEQYF.